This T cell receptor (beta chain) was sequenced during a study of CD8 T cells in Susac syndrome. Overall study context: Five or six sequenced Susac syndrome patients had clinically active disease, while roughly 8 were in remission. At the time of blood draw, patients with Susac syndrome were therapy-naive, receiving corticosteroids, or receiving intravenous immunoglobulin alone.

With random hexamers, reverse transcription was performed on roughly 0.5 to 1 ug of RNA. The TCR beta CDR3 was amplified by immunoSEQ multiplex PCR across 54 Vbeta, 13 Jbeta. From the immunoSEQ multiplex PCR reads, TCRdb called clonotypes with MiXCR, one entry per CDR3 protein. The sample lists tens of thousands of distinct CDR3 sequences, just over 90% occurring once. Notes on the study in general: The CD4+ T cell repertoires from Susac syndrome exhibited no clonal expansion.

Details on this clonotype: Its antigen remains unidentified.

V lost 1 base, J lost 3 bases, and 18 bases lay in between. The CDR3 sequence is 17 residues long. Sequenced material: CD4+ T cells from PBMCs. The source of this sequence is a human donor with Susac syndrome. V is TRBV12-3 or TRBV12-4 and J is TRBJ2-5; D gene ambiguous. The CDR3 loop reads CASSLVVLDGVKETQYF. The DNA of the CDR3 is TGTGCCAGCAGTTTAGTTGTTCTTGATGGAGTAAAAGAGACCCAGTACTTC.